The sequence of this TCR beta chain was determined in a study of blood T cell repertoires in COVID-19. Study-level information: COVID-19 samples from acute and convalescent phases originated in the United States, Italy and Spain.

The Seattle site enrolled patients during active infection and followed them longitudinally. Original processing methods: Amplification of reference gene primers was used by the study to estimate nucleated cell counts. Only in-frame clones appear in the TCRdb table, and some are missing; sequencing was by immunoSEQ multiplex PCR. Clone size and the V and J calls come from that table; the DNA yielded D and trimming. The repertoire holds some 160,000 clones, with 85% to 90% as singletons. Germline-derived CDR1 and CDR2 are KGHDR and SFDVKD. The CDR3 contains 16 residues. J was trimmed by 2 bases and V by 4 bases; bases with no gene match: 6.

The sequencing sample was made of peripheral blood. This sequence was found in a woman in her 70s with COVID-19, enrolled during active disease. This chain joins TRBV24-1 and TRBJ2-7; 11 bases line up with TRBD1. The CDR3: CATSEAGTGGTYEQYF. Written as DNA, the CDR3 is TGTGCCACCAGTGAGGCCGGGACAGGGGGGACCTACGAGCAGTACTTC.